This TCR beta chain was documented in a study of graft-versus-host responses after intestinal transplantation. Study-level information: For approximately three years after anti-thymocyte globulin induction, all recipients took tacrolimus and steroids.

For this clone: The antigen remains unidentified.

Regarding the study as a whole: High graft-versus-host to host-versus-graft T cell clonal ratios marked allografts of patients with graft-donor macrochimerism.

The V segment lost 3 bases and the J segment 2 bases; nucleotides outside the gene matches: 8. CDR3 length: 17 amino acids. CDR1 is SNHLY and CDR2 is FYNNEI in the germline V gene. The study took post-transplant bone marrow from the posterior iliac crest or another site. Here immunoSEQ multiplex PCR was the method, and the copy in TCRdb shows in-frame clones only, minus some. Here the sample spans almost 70,000 clones, roughly 92% being singletons. The starting material was bone marrow, obtained roughly 780 days after intestinal transplantation. The source is a human patient who received an intestinal transplant, so some T cells may come from the graft donor. This chain joins TRBV2 and TRBJ1-4; 8 bases align to TRBD1. The CDR3 DNA is TGTGCCAGCAGTGATTCCGGGACAGGTTTGACTAATGAAAAACTGTTTTTT. This encodes CASSDSGTGLTNEKLFF. Based on the CDR3 plus reference TRBV2 and TRBJ1-4, the full variable domain is EPEVTQTPSHQVTQMGQEVILRCVPISNHLYFYWYRQILGQKVEFLVSFYNNEISEKSEIFDDQFSVERPDGSNFTLKIRSTKLEDSAMYFCASSDSGTGLTNEKLFFGSGTQLSVL.